Reported below is one T cell receptor (beta chain). The source of the sample is a study of blood T cell repertoires in COVID-19. At the level of the study: The origin of the acute and convalescent COVID-19 samples was the United States, Italy and Spain. Nucleic acid was either cDNA or gDNA, and it came from T cells, B-cell-depleted T cells, or PBMCs.

In the original processing: Reference gene primer amplification in the assay estimated nucleated cell counts. Some clones are missing from TCRdb's copy, which holds only in-frame ones; the method was immunoSEQ multiplex PCR. From that table come the V and J calls and clone size; the DNA was used to work out D and trimming. This sample has roughly 300,000 clones, with 75% to 90% found just once. Germline CDR1 is MDHEN and CDR2 is SYDVKM. This CDR3 is built from 15 residues. J lost 3 bases, V lost 5 bases, and 2 bases had no gene match. Sequences were obtained from PBMCs or T cells enriched from blood (not recorded which). The origin of this receptor is a woman in her 50s who had recovered from COVID-19. The rearrangement joins TRBV28 to TRBJ1-6; TRBD1 matches at 9 bases. CDR3 sequence (DNA): TGTGCCAGCAGTCCGACAGGGGGCTATAATTCACCCCTCCACTTT. This encodes CASSPTGGYNSPLHF. The variable domain in full, completed from reference TRBV28 and TRBJ1-6, reads DVKVTQSSRYLVKRTGEKVFLECVQDMDHENMFWYRQDPGLGLRLIYFSYDVKMKEKGDIPEGYSVSREKKERFSLILESASTNQTSMYLCASSPTGGYNSPLHFGNGTRLTVT.